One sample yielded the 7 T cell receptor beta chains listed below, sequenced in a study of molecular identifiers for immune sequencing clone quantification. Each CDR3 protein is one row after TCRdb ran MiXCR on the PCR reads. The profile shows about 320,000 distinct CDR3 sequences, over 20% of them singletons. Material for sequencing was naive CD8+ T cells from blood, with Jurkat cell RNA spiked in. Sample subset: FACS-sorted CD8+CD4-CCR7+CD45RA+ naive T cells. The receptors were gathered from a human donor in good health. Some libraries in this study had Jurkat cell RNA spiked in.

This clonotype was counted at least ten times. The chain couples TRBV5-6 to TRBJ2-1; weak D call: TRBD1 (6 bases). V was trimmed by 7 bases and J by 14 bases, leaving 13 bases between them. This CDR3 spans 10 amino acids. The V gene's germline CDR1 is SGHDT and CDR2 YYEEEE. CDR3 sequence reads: CASGQGLEFF. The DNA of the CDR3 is TGTGCCAGCGGGCAGGGGTTGGAGTTCTTC. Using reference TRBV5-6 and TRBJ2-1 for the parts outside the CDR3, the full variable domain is DAGVTQSPTHLIKTRGQQVTLRCSPKSGHDTVSWYQQALGQGPQFIFQYYEEEERQRGNFPDRFSGHQFPNYSSELNVNALLLGDSALYLCASGQGLEFFGPGTRLTVL.

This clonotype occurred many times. CDR3 loop: CASSQTGGQYEQYF. The CDR3 DNA sequence: TGCGCCAGCAGTCAAACGGGGGGTCAGTACGAGCAGTACTTC. The rearrangement joins TRBV4-1 to TRBJ2-7; 7 nucleotides line up with TRBD2. The CDR3 extends over 14 amino acids. The germline V gene encodes CDR1 MGHRA and CDR2 YSYEKL. The V and J ends lost 6 bases and 4 bases, in that order; junction bases with no gene match: 9.

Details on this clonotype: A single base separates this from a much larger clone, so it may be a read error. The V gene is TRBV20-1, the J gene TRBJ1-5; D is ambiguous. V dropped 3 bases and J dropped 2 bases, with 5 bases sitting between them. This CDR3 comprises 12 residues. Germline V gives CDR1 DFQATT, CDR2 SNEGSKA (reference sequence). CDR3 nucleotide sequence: TGCAGTGCTAGGTATGGCAATCAGCCCCAGCATTTT. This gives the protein CSARYGNQPQHF.

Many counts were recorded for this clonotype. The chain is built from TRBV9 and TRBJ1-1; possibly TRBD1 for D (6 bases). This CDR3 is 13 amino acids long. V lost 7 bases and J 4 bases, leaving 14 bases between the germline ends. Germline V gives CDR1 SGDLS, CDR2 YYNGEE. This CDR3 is CASGTGMSTEAFF. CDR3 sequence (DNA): TGTGCCAGCGGAACAGGGATGAGCACTGAAGCTTTCTTT. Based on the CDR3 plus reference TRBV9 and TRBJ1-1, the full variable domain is DSGVTQTPKHLITATGQRVTLRCSPRSGDLSVYWYQQSLDQGLQFLIQYYNGEERAKGNILERFSAQQFPDLHSELNLSSLELGDSALYFCASGTGMSTEAFFGQGTRLTVV.

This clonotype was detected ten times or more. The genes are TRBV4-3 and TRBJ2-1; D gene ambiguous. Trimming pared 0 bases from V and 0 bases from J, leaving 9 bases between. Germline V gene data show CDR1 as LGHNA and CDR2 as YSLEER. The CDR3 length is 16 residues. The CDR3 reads CASSQDRSTSYNEQFF. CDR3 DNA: TGCGCCAGCAGCCAAGACAGGAGTACCTCCTACAATGAGCAGTTCTTC.

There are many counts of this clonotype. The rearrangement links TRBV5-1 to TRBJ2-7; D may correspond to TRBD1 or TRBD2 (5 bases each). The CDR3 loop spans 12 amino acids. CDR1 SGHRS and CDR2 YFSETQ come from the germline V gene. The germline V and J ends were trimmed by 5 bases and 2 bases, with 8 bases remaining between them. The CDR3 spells CASRGVTYEQYF. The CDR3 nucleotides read TGCGCCAGCAGGGGGGTCACCTACGAGCAGTACTTC.

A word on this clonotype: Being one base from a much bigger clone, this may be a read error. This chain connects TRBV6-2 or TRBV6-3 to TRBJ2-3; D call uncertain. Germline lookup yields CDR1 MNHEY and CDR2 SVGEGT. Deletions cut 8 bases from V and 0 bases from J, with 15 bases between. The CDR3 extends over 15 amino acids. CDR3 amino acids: CASGPWTISTDTQYF. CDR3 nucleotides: TGTGCCAGCGGCCCCTGGACGATAAGCACAGATACGCAGTATTTT.